The T cell receptor beta chain under discussion was sequenced for a study of T cell responses to AZD1222 COVID-19 vaccine. About the research overall: Pooled together were second doses at about 4 or about 12 weeks. The study, taken as a whole, reports: The study identified only a handful of AZD1222 recipients as seropositive at baseline.

Libraries were prepared by immunoSEQ multiplex PCR; TCRdb keeps only in-frame clonotypes and omits some of them. The sample gives 100,000 to 150,000 clones, 93% of which show up once; 5.4% is in the top ten. This CDR3 is 12 amino acids long. Germline V gene data show CDR1 as MDHEN and CDR2 as SYDVKM. V was shortened by 1 base and J by 11 bases, with 9 bases between the two germline ends. As concerns this clone: Its antigen is not identified.

The chain couples TRBV28 to TRBJ1-5; D might be TRBD1 (5 bases). The sequence was obtained from an adult in good health. The sample in question was peripheral blood, obtained on day 0 of AZD1222 vaccination. CDR3 bases: TGTGCCAGCAGTTTATCGGCACAGGCCCAGCATTTT. Protein: CASSLSAQAQHF.